The 13 T cell receptor beta chains below all came from one sample that was sequenced in a study of T cells in Graves' hyperthyroidism and ophthalmopathy (dated by TCRdb to about 2019). Libraries were constructed by multiplex PCR. TCRdb lists the instrument as Illumina HiSeq 2000. Amplification of TCR beta CDR3 regions was carried out from RNA transcripts. For the first round of RT-PCR on the TCR CDR3, the HTBI primer set was used together with the Qiagen OneStep RT-PCR kit. TCRdb applied fastp at Q25 and MiXCR to the public reads, then kept only in-frame beta chains. Entries that share a CDR3 protein sequence are merged under the most common genes and DNA. The sample table shows approximately 590,000 distinct CDR3 sequences, and 46% are seen once. Of the sample, 8.2% falls within the top ten clones. The sequenced material came from peripheral blood or thyroid tissue (not recorded which). These receptor sequences come from a woman between 18 and 30 years old with Graves' hyperthyroidism. Donor details come from another sample of the same person, matched by shared clones.

This clonotype has at least ten counts. The chain uses TRBV10-3 and TRBJ2-7; D gene ambiguous. The germline gives CDR1 ENHRY, CDR2 SYGVKD. V dropped 4 bases and J dropped 0 bases, with 10 bases sitting between them. CDR3 size: 14 residues. CDR3 coding DNA: TGTGCCATCAGTGTAGGGTCAGGCTCCTACGAGCAGTACTTC. Amino acid sequence: CAISVGSGSYEQYF.

This clonotype was picked up many times. In DNA, the CDR3 is TGCAGCGTTGATGCAGGGGACACTGAAGCTTTCTTT. Translation: CSVDAGDTEAFF. This chain connects TRBV29-1 to TRBJ1-1; D is possibly TRBD1 (6 bases). The CDR3 length is 12 residues. V lost 3 bases and J lost 3, with 8 bases in between. Germline V gene lookup returns CDR1 SQVTM and CDR2 ANQGSEA.

This chain links TRBV7-9 with TRBJ1-2, with D possibly matching TRBD1 (6 bases). Germline loops: CDR1 SEHNR, CDR2 FQNEAQ (reference sequence). The CDR3 contains 13 residues. The V gene lost 6 bases and the J gene lost 9 bases, with 17 bases spanning the gap. The CDR3 sequence is CASSPPWGDSYTF. The CDR3 DNA is TGTGCCAGCAGTCCTCCTTGGGGGGACAGCTACACCTTC.

In its sample, this clonotype was seen a few times. This CDR3 is CASSVVSSYEQYF. DNA for the CDR3: TGTGCCAGCAGCGTAGTAAGCTCCTACGAGCAGTACTTC. The J gene is TRBJ2-7, the V gene TRBV9; no definite D call. Trimming took off 0 bases at V and 0 bases at J, with 4 bases between the two ends. This CDR3 has 13 amino acids. Per the germline V gene, CDR1 is SGDLS and CDR2 is YYNGEE.

The chain couples TRBV29-1 to TRBJ2-6; D remains unclear. The CDR3 is made up of 13 amino acids. V dropped 7 bases and J dropped 0 bases, with 7 bases sitting between them. CDR1 is SQVTM and CDR2 is ANQGSEA in the germline V gene. As DNA, the CDR3 is TGCAGCGCGGCACGCTCTGGGGCCAACGTCCTGACTTTC. Its protein is CSAARSGANVLTF.

This clonotype was seen many times. The chain links TRBV10-3 to TRBJ1-2; no firm D call. The V gene's germline CDR1 is ENHRY and CDR2 SYGVKD. The CDR3 is made up of 12 amino acids. Between the trimmed V and J ends, which lost 3 bases and 7 bases, there was a span of 9 bases. CDR3 nucleotides: TGTGCCATCAGTGAAAGGCAGCTTGGCTACACCTTC. Its protein is CAISERQLGYTF.

This clonotype was counted many times. The CDR3 DNA sequence: TGTGCCAGCAGCTTAGGATCCCGGGAGGGCAACGAGCAGTACTTC. Residues: CASSLGSREGNEQYF. The chain recombines TRBV7-6 with TRBJ2-7, with 8 bases identical to TRBD2. CDR1 and CDR2 (germline): SGHVS, FNYEAQ. The V segment lost 1 base and the J segment 5 bases; nucleotides outside the gene matches: 7. The CDR3 sequence is 15 residues long. Looking up the rest from reference TRBV7-6 and TRBJ2-7 gives the full variable domain: GAGVSQSPRYKVTKRGQDVALRCDPISGHVSLYWYRQALGQGPEFLTYFNYEAQQDKSGLPNDRFSAERPEGSISTLTIQRTEQRDSAMYRCASSLGSREGNEQYFGPGTRLTVT.

In its sample, this clonotype was seen a few times. The chain uses TRBV19 and TRBJ1-2; 8 bases align to TRBD1. The CDR3 is 15 amino acids. V lost 2 bases to trimming and J lost 4 bases; unmatched junction nucleotides: 6. From germline, CDR1 is LNHDA and CDR2 SQIVND (reference sequence). The CDR3 loop reads CASSIPGTGPYGYTF. DNA of the CDR3: TGTGCCAGTAGTATACCAGGGACAGGTCCCTATGGCTACACCTTC.

The chain uses TRBV29-1 and TRBJ2-7; D perhaps matches TRBD1 (5 bases). Germline V gene sequence: CDR1 SQVTM, CDR2 ANQGSEA. The V end lost 4 bases, the J end lost 8 bases, and 21 bases lay between the germline ends. CDR3 size: 14 residues. CDR3 DNA sequence: TGCAGCGTTGGCAATGGGGCACATTTTTACCAGCAGTACTTC. Protein: CSVGNGAHFYQQYF.

The V gene is TRBV12-3 or TRBV12-4, the J gene TRBJ2-6, with unresolved D. V lost 1 base and J lost 0, with 7 bases in between. The CDR3 runs to 16 residues. Written as DNA, the CDR3 is TGTGCCAGCAGTTTAGGGCGGATCTCTGGGGCCAACGTCCTGACTTTC. Translation gives CASSLGRISGANVLTF.

In this sample, this clonotype turned up a few times. CDR3 residues: CASSLGGAGNYGYTF. Written as DNA, the CDR3 is TGTGCCAGCAGCTTAGGGGGCGCCGGTAACTATGGCTACACCTTC. V usage is TRBV7-2 and J usage is TRBJ1-2; TRBD1 is a possible D gene (5 bases). This CDR3 region has 15 residues. Trimming left V 1 base short and J 1 base short, with 10 bases between. Germline CDR1 and CDR2: SGHTA and FQGNSA. The full variable domain, with the rest looked up from reference TRBV7-2 and TRBJ1-2, is GAGVSQSPSNKVTEKGKDVELRCDPISGHTALYWYRQSLGQGLEFLIYFQGNSAPDKSGLPSDRFSAERTGGSVSTLTIQRTQQEDSAVYLCASSLGGAGNYGYTFGSGTRLTVV.

The rearrangement links TRBV9 to TRBJ1-1; 7 bases map to TRBD1. The CDR3 is made up of 17 amino acids. Per germline, CDR1 SGDLS and CDR2 YYNGEE. V shed 1 base and J 1 base; nucleotides not matched to a gene: 10. The CDR3 nucleotides are TGTGCCAGCAGCGTACTCCGGGACAGCCACCAGAACACTGAAGCTTTCTTT. This translates into CASSVLRDSHQNTEAFF.

Only one count was recorded for this clonotype. Here the CDR3 DNA reads TGTGCCACCAGTGATGCGACGGACAGGTTCGGCTACACCTTC. This translates into CATSDATDRFGYTF. The rearrangement joins TRBV24-1 to TRBJ1-2, with TRBD1 matching over 7 bases. The CDR3 covers 14 residues. The V segment lost 3 bases and the J segment 8 bases; nucleotides outside the gene matches: 8. Per the germline V gene, CDR1 is KGHDR and CDR2 is SFDVKD.